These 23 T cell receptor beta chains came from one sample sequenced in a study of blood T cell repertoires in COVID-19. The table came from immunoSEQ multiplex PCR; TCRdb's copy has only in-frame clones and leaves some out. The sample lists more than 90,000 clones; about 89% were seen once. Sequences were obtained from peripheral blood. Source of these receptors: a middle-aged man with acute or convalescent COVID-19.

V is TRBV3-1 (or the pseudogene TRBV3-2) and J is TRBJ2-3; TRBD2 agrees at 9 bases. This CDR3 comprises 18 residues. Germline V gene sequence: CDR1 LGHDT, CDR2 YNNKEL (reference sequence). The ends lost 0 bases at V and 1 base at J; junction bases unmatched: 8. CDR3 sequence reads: CASSQELLAGLGTDTQYF. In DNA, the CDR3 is TGTGCCAGCAGCCAAGAATTACTAGCGGGTCTCGGCACAGATACGCAGTATTTT.

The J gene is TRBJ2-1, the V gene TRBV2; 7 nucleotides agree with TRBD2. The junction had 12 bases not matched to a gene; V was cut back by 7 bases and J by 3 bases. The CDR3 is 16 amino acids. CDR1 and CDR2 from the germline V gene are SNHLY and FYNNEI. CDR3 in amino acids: CASIEGRGWNYNEQFF. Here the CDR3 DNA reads TGTGCCAGCATAGAGGGGAGGGGTTGGAACTACAATGAGCAGTTCTTC.

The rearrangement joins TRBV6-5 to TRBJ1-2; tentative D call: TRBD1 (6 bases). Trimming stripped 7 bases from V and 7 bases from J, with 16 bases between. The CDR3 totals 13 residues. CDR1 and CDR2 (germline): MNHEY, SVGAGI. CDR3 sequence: CASTTTPGAGYTF. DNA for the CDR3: TGTGCCAGCACCACGACCCCAGGGGCTGGCTACACCTTC.

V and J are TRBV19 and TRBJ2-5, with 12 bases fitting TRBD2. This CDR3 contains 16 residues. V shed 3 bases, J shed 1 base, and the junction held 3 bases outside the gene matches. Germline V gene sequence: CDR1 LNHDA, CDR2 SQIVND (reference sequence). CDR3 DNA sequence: TGTGCCAGTAGTATTTTACTAGCGGGGGGCCAAGAGACCCAGTACTTC. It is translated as CASSILLAGGQETQYF. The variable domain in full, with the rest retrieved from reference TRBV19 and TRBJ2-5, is DGGITQSPKYLFRKEGQNVTLSCEQNLNHDAMYWYRQDPGQGLRLIYYSQIVNDFQKGDIAEGYSVSREKKESFPLTVTSAQKNPTAFYLCASSILLAGGQETQYFGPGTRLLVL.

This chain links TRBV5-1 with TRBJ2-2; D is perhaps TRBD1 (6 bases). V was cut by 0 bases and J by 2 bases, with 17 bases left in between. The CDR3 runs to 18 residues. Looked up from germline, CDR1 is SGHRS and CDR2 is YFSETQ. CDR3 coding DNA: TGCGCCAGCAGCTTGGGTTTGACGGGACATATTAACACCGGGGAGCTGTTTTTT. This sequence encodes CASSLGLTGHINTGELFF.

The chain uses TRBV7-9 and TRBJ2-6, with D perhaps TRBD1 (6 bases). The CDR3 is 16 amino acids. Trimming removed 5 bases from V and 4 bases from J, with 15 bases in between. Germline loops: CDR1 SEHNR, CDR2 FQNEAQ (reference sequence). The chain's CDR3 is CASSLGLGGGANVLTF. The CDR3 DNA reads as TGTGCCAGCAGCCTGGGTCTAGGGGGAGGGGCCAACGTCCTGACTTTC.

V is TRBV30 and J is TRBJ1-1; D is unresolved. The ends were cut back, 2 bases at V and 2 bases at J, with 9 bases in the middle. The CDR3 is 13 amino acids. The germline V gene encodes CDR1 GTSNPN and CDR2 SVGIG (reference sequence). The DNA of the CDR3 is TGTGCCTGGAGTTCAGGAAGTAACACTGAAGCTTTCTTT. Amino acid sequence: CAWSSGSNTEAFF.

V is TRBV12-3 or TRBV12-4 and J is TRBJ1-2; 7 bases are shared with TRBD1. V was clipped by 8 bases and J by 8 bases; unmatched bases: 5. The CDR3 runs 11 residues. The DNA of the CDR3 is TGTGCCAGCCGGCAGGGGGTCGGCTACACCTTC. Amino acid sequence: CASRQGVGYTF.

This CDR3 reads CASRRRVNTEAFF. The CDR3 bases are TGTGCCAGCAGACGCAGGGTGAACACTGAAGCTTTCTTT. The V gene is TRBV6-5, the J gene TRBJ1-1, with D possibly TRBD1 on 5 matching bases. The germline V and J ends were trimmed by 6 bases and 0 bases, with 8 bases remaining between them. Germline V gives CDR1 MNHEY, CDR2 SVGAGI. The CDR3 extends over 13 amino acids.

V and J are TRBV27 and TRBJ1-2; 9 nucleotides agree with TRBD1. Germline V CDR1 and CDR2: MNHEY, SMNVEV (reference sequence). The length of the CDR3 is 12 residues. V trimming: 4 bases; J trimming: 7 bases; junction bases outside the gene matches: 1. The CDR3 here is CASSSDRGGYTF. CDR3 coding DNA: TGTGCCAGCAGTTCGGACAGGGGTGGCTACACCTTC.

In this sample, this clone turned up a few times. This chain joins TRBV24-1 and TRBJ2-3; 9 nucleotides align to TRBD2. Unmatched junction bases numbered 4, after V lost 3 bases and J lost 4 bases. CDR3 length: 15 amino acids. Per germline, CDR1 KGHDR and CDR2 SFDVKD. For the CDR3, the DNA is TGTGCCACCAGTGATGGCGGGGGGGTTCCAGATACGCAGTATTTT. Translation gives CATSDGGGVPDTQYF.

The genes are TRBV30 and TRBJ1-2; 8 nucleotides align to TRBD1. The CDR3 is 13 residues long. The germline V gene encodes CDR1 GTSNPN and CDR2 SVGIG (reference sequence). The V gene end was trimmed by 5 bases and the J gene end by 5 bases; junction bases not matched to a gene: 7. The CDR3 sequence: CAWGRDRPYGYTF. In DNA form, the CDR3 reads TGTGCCTGGGGTAGGGACAGGCCATATGGCTACACCTTC.

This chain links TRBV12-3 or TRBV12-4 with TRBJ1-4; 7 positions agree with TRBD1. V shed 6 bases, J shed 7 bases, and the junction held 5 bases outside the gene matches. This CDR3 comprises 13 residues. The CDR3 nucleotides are TGTGCCAGCAGCAAGACAGGGTTTGAAAAACTGTTTTTT. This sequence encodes CASSKTGFEKLFF.

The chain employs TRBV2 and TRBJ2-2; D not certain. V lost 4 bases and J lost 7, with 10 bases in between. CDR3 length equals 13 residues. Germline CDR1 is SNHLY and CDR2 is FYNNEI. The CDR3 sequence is CASSVLSGGELFF. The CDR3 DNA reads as TGTGCCAGCAGTGTCCTTTCCGGCGGGGAGCTGTTTTTT.

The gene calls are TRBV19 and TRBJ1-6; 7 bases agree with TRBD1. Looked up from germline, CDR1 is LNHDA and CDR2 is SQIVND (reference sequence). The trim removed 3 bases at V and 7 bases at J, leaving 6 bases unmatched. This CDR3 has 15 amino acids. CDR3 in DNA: TGTGCCAGTAGTATCCAGGGGGACATAAATTCACCCCTCCACTTT. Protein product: CASSIQGDINSPLHF.

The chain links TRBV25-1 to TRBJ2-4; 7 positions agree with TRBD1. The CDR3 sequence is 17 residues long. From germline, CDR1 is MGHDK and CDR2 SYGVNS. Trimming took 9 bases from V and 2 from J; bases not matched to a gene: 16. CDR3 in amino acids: CARHKKGAGVTKNIQYF. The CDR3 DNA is TGTGCCAGACACAAGAAGGGGGCCGGAGTTACCAAAAACATTCAGTACTTC.

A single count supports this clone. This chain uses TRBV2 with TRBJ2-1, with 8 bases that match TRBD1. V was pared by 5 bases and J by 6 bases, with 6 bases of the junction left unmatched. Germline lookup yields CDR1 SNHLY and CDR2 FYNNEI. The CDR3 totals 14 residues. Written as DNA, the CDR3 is TGTGCCAGCAGTTTCCAGGGGGCTCTCAATGAGCAGTTCTTC. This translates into CASSFQGALNEQFF. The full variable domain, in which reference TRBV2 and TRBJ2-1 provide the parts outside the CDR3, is EPEVTQTPSHQVTQMGQEVILRCVPISNHLYFYWYRQILGQKVEFLVSFYNNEISEKSEIFDDQFSVERPDGSNFTLKIRSTKLEDSAMYFCASSFQGALNEQFFGPGTRLTVL.

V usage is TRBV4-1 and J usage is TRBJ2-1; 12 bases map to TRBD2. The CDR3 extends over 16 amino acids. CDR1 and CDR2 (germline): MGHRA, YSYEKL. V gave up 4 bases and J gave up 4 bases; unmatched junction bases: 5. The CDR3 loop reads CASSLRLAGEYNEQFF. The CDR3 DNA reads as TGCGCCAGCAGCCTCCGACTAGCGGGGGAATACAATGAGCAGTTCTTC.

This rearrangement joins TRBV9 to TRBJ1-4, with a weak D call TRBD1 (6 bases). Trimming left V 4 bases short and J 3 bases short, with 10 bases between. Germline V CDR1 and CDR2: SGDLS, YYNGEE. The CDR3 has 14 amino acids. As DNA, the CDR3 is TGTGCCAGCAGCCCAACAGGGTCTAATGAAAAACTGTTTTTT. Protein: CASSPTGSNEKLFF.

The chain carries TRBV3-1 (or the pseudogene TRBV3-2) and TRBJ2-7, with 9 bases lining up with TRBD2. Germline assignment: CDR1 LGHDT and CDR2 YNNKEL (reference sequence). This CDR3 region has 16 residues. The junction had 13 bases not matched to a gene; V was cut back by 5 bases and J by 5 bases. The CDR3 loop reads CASSKTGTSSSDEQYF. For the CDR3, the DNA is TGTGCCAGCAGCAAAACCGGGACTAGCAGTTCTGACGAGCAGTACTTC.

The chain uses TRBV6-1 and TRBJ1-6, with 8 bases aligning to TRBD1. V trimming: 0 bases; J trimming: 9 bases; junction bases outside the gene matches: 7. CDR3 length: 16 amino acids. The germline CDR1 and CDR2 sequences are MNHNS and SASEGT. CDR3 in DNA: TGTGCCAGCAGTGAAGCGGTCAGGGGGCCAAGTTCACCCCTCCACTTT. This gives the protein CASSEAVRGPSSPLHF.

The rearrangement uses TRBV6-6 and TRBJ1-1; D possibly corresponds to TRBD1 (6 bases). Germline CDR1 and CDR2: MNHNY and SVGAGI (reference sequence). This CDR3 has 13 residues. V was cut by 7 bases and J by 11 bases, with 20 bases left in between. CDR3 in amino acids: CASTFRVPGVAFF. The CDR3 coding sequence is TGTGCCAGCACCTTCAGGGTTCCAGGGGTGGCTTTCTTT.

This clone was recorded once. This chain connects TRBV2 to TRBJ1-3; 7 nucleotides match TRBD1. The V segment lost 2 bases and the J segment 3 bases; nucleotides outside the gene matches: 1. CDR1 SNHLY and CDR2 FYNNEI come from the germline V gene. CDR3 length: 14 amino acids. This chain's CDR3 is CASSEYRGGNTIYF. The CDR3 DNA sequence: TGTGCCAGCAGTGAATACAGGGGTGGAAACACCATATATTTT.